Below are 24 T cell receptor beta chains sequenced from a single sample in a study of blood T cell repertoires in COVID-19. Some clones are missing from TCRdb's copy, which holds only in-frame ones; the method was immunoSEQ multiplex PCR. The sample shows 250,000 or so clones, 75% to 90% of them seen only once. The sample was peripheral blood. The receptors shown here come from a woman between 40 and 50 years old who had recovered from COVID-19.

Only one count was recorded for this clone. This chain uses TRBV24-1 with TRBJ2-5, with 9 bases lining up with TRBD1. Germline CDR1 is KGHDR and CDR2 is SFDVKD. The V segment lost 4 bases and the J segment 4 bases; nucleotides outside the gene matches: 9. This CDR3 has 16 amino acids. The CDR3 spells CATSDRNRGQRETQYF. The CDR3 nucleotides read TGTGCCACCAGTGACCGCAACAGGGGGCAACGAGAGACCCAGTACTTC.

The CDR3 DNA reads TGTGCCAGTAGTATTAGGAGTTTCGCGGGACAGCCCAGCCGATTTCATGAGCAGTTCTTC. Translation gives CASSIRSFAGQPSRFHEQFF. The chain carries TRBV19 and TRBJ2-1; a possible D gene is TRBD1 (7 bases). The CDR3 consists of 20 residues. V lost 3 bases to trimming and J lost 8 bases, with 32 bases between them. Germline V CDR1 and CDR2: LNHDA, SQIVND (reference sequence).

This clone was detected only once. This sequence joins TRBV7-8 and TRBJ2-7, with TRBD2 matching over 8 bases. The CDR3 length is 16 residues. Germline lookup yields CDR1 SGHVS and CDR2 FQNEAQ. V shed 5 bases, J shed 2 bases, and the junction held 11 bases outside the gene matches. CDR3 DNA: TGTGCCAGCAGCCCACGGACTAGCCGCCGAACCTACGAGCAGTACGTC. This translates into CASSPRTSRRTYEQYV.

The CDR3 bases are TGTGCCAGCAGCCCACGCCAAGAGCACACTGAAGCTTTCTTT. Amino acids: CASSPRQEHTEAFF. The V call is TRBV3-1 (or the pseudogene TRBV3-2), the J call TRBJ1-1, with D unclear. The CDR3 runs 14 residues. V lost 4 bases to trimming and J lost 3 bases, with 12 bases between them. Germline CDR1 is LGHDT and CDR2 is YNNKEL (reference sequence).

The V call is TRBV7-9, the J call TRBJ2-1, with 8 bases lining up with TRBD1. The germline V gene encodes CDR1 SEHNR and CDR2 FQNEAQ (reference sequence). V trimming: 5 bases; J trimming: 5 bases; junction bases outside the gene matches: 5. This CDR3 contains 14 residues. This chain's CDR3 is CASSRGQGDNEQFF. CDR3 sequence (DNA): TGTGCCAGCAGCCGCGGACAGGGTGACAATGAGCAGTTCTTC. The full variable domain, its missing parts supplied by reference TRBV7-9 and TRBJ2-1, is DTGVSQNPRHKITKRGQNVTFRCDPISEHNRLYWYRQTLGQGPEFLTYFQNEAQLEKSRLLSDRFSAERPKGSFSTLEIQRTEQGDSAMYLCASSRGQGDNEQFFGPGTRLTVL.

The V and J genes are TRBV2 and TRBJ1-5; a possible D gene is TRBD1 (5 bases). Germline assignment: CDR1 SNHLY and CDR2 FYNNEI. V lost 6 bases, J lost 7 bases, and 13 bases lay in between. The CDR3 has 13 residues. In DNA, the CDR3 is TGTGCCAGCAGGGGGGGGACGGGGCAGCCCCAGCATTTT. It specifies CASRGGTGQPQHF.

CDR3 nucleotide sequence: TGTGCCAGCAGTTATTCGGGACAGGGAACGACTGAAGCTTTCTTT. As protein: CASSYSGQGTTEAFF. The rearrangement links TRBV6-5 to TRBJ1-1; 9 nucleotides match TRBD1. This CDR3 has 15 amino acids. With V trimmed by 3 bases and J by 5 bases, 7 bases remained unmatched. Germline V lookup: CDR1 MNHEY, CDR2 SVGAGI.

The V gene is TRBV2, the J gene TRBJ2-5; TRBD2 aligns across 11 bases. V lost 6 bases, J lost 3 bases, and 9 bases stayed unmatched. CDR1 and CDR2 (germline): SNHLY, FYNNEI. This CDR3 has 16 amino acids. DNA for the CDR3: TGTGCCAGCAGATCCTTTAGCGGGGGGGCGGAAGAGACCCAGTACTTC. This gives the protein CASRSFSGGAEETQYF.

The chain uses TRBV5-1 and TRBJ1-6; 8 bases match TRBD1. CDR3 length: 14 amino acids. V trimming: 4 bases; J trimming: 10 bases; junction bases outside the gene matches: 7. Per the germline V gene, CDR1 is SGHRS and CDR2 is YFSETQ. The CDR3 sequence is CASSPGQGGSPLHF. For the CDR3, the DNA is TGCGCCAGCAGCCCTGGACAGGGTGGATCACCCCTCCACTTT. The full variable domain, completed using reference TRBV5-1 and TRBJ1-6, is KAGVTQTPRYLIKTRGQQVTLSCSPISGHRSVSWYQQTPGQGLQFLFEYFSETQRNKGNFPGRFSGRQFSNSRSEMNVSTLELGDSALYLCASSPGQGGSPLHFGNGTRLTVT.

For the CDR3, the DNA is TGTGCCTGGAGTCTGGCGGGATCGCGGGAGCAGTACGTC. Residues: CAWSLAGSREQYV. The chain is built from TRBV30 and TRBJ2-7; D might be TRBD2 (6 bases). Between the trimmed V and J ends, which lost 2 bases and 7 bases, there was a span of 15 bases. CDR1 and CDR2 (germline): GTSNPN, SVGIG (reference sequence). This CDR3 has 13 amino acids.

The chain combines TRBV7-2 with TRBJ2-6; D gene unclear. V was trimmed by 3 bases and J by 2 bases, leaving 8 bases between them. The CDR3 extends over 15 amino acids. Germline V gene data show CDR1 as SGHTA and CDR2 as FQGNSA. In nucleotides, the CDR3 is TGTGCCAGCAGCTTTCCACAGCCTGGGGCCAACGTCCTGACTTTC. It is translated as CASSFPQPGANVLTF.

The V call is TRBV18, the J call TRBJ1-4; TRBD1 agrees at 8 bases. The germline V gene has CDR1 KGHSH and CDR2 LQKENI. The V and J ends lost 0 bases and 8 bases, in that order; junction bases with no gene match: 2. The CDR3 extends over 14 amino acids. The CDR3 nucleotides read TGTGCCAGCTCACCACCCCGGACAGGGGAAAAACTGTTTTTT. As protein: CASSPPRTGEKLFF. Variable domain in full (rest from reference TRBV18 and TRBJ1-4): NAGVMQNPRHLVRRRGQEARLRCSPMKGHSHVYWYRQLPEEGLKFMVYLQKENIIDESGMPKERFSAEFPKEGPSILRIQQVVRGDSAAYFCASSPPRTGEKLFFGSGTQLSVL.

This rearrangement joins TRBV30 to TRBJ2-6; TRBD1 matches at 7 bases. This CDR3 spans 17 amino acids. V was clipped by 1 base and J by 4 bases; unmatched bases: 10. From germline, CDR1 is GTSNPN and CDR2 SVGIG (reference sequence). In nucleotides, the CDR3 is TGTGCCTGGAGTGCAAACAGGGGAGAGGTGGGGGCCAACGTCCTGACTTTC. It codes for CAWSANRGEVGANVLTF.

This chain connects TRBV23-1 to TRBJ2-7; 9 bases align to TRBD1. TRBV23-1 is an open reading frame, and its role is uncertain. The V gene end was trimmed by 2 bases and the J gene end by 2 bases; junction bases not matched to a gene: 10. The CDR3 is 17 amino acids. The CDR3 region has the DNA TGCGCCAGCAGTCAAAAGGGGACAGGGCGGACCACCTACGAGCAGTACGTC. It specifies CASSQKGTGRTTYEQYV.

The genes are TRBV24-1 and TRBJ2-3; TRBD1 aligns across 10 bases. Trimming removed 6 bases from V and 2 bases from J; junction bases left unmatched: 10. Germline V gene data show CDR1 as KGHDR and CDR2 as SFDVKD. CDR3 length: 17 residues. The chain's CDR3 is CATSHPRDRGYTDTQYF. The CDR3 DNA follows: TGTGCCACCAGTCACCCCCGGGACAGGGGTTACACAGATACGCAGTATTTT.

On this clone: Since no conserved phenylalanine or tryptophan closes the CDR3, a read error is the likely cause. The limits of the CDR3 on the DNA are not certain, so only TCRdb's listed CDR3 is given. The chain is built from TRBV28 and TRBJ1-1; the table's TRBD1 call for D was not verified on the DNA. The CDR3 has 11 residues if both end residues are counted. CDR1 and CDR2 (germline): MDHEN, SYDVKM. This CDR3 is CASSLRQGGPL.

The chain recombines TRBV7-2 with TRBJ1-5, with D possibly being TRBD1 (5 bases). V lost 5 bases, J lost 7 bases, and 12 bases lay in between. Germline CDR1 reads SGHTA; CDR2 reads FQGNSA. The CDR3 extends over 13 amino acids. In DNA, the CDR3 is TGTGCCAGCAGCACAGCCCGGGGGCAGCCCCAGCATTTT. This encodes CASSTARGQPQHF.

The rearrangement joins TRBV7-6 to TRBJ2-7, with 8 bases lining up with TRBD1. The CDR3 consists of 14 residues. V lost 5 bases to trimming and J lost 4 bases; unmatched junction nucleotides: 7. Looked up from germline, CDR1 is SGHVS and CDR2 is FNYEAQ. CDR3 in DNA: TGTGCCAGCAGCCCGGGGACAGGAGGATACGAGCAGTACGTC. As protein: CASSPGTGGYEQYV.

V is TRBV28 and J is TRBJ1-1; TRBD1 might be the D (5 bases). The CDR3 has 16 residues. V lost 5 bases to trimming and J lost 1 base, with 17 bases between them. The germline gives CDR1 MDHEN, CDR2 SYDVKM. The CDR3 sequence is CASSTLAGGGNTEAFF. CDR3 bases: TGTGCCAGCAGTACTCTGGCTGGGGGGGGGAACACTGAAGCTTTCTTT.

The chain uses TRBV6-5 and TRBJ2-2; D remains unclear. The V and J ends lost 6 bases and 2 bases respectively, with 13 bases between them. Germline-derived CDR1 and CDR2 are MNHEY and SVGAGI. This CDR3 is 15 amino acids long. CDR3 coding DNA: TGTGCCAGCAGACGCTCGAGGATCAACACCGGGGAGCTGTTTTTT. This gives the protein CASRRSRINTGELFF.

The CDR3 here is CASSPPIRGDYNEQFF. In DNA form, the CDR3 reads TGTGCCAGCAGCCCGCCCATTCGCGGGGACTACAATGAGCAGTTCTTC. J is TRBJ2-1 and V is TRBV7-8; TRBD2 is a possible D gene (6 bases). V was pared by 5 bases and J by 3 bases, with 17 bases between. CDR3 length: 16 residues. In germline, CDR1 is SGHVS, CDR2 FQNEAQ.

This chain joins TRBV9 and TRBJ1-1; no firm D call. CDR3 length: 15 residues. Trimming removed 0 bases at V and 2 bases at J, with 11 bases between. The germline V gene has CDR1 SGDLS and CDR2 YYNGEE. The chain's CDR3 is CASSVALGGNTEAFF. The CDR3 DNA sequence: TGTGCCAGCAGCGTAGCTTTGGGAGGAAACACTGAAGCTTTCTTT. The variable domain in full, completed from reference TRBV9 and TRBJ1-1, reads DSGVTQTPKHLITATGQRVTLRCSPRSGDLSVYWYQQSLDQGLQFLIQYYNGEERAKGNILERFSAQQFPDLHSELNLSSLELGDSALYFCASSVALGGNTEAFFGQGTRLTVV.

The V gene is TRBV20-1, the J gene TRBJ2-3, with D hard to call. The CDR3 covers 11 residues. CDR1 and CDR2 (germline): DFQATT, SNEGSKA (reference sequence). With 7 bases removed from V and 5 bases from J, the gap between germline ends came to 10 bases. The CDR3: CSVLLLDTQYF. CDR3 in DNA: TGCAGTGTTTTACTTCTAGATACGCAGTATTTT.

J is TRBJ1-2 and V is TRBV6-5; no clear D gene. The CDR3 is 15 residues long. Trimming left V 0 bases short and J 4 bases short, with 12 bases between. Germline values: CDR1 MNHEY, CDR2 SVGAGI. The CDR3 here is CASSYSVNIPYGYTF. The CDR3 DNA follows: TGTGCCAGCAGTTACTCCGTCAACATACCCTATGGCTACACCTTC.